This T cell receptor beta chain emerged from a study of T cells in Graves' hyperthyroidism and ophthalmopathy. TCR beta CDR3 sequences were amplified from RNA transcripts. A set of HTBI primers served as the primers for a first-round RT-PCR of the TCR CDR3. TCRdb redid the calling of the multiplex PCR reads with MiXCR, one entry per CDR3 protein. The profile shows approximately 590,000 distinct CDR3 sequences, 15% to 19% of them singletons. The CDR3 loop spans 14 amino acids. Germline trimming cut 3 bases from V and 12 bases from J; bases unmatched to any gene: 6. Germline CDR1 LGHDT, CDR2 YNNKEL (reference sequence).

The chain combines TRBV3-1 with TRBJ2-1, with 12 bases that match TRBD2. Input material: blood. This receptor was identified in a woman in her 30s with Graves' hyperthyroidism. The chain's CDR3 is CASSQTSGSLAQFF. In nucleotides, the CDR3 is TGTGCCAGCAGCCAGACTAGCGGGAGTTTAGCGCAGTTCTTC.